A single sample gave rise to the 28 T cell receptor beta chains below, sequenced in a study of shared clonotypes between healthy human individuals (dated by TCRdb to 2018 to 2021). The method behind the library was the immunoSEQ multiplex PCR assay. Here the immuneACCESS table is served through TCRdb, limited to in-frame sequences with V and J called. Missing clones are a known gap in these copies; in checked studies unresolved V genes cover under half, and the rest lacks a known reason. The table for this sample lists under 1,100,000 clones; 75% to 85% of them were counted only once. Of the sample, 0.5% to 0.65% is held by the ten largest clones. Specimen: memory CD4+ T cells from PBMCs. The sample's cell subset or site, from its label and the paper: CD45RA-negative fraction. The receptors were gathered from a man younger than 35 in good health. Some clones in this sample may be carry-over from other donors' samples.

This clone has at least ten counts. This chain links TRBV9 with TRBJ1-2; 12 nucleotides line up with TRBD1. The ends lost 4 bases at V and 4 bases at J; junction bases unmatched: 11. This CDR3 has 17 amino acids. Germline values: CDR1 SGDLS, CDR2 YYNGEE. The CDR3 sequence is CASSLSGQGARGYGYTF. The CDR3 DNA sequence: TGTGCCAGCAGCCTATCGGGACAGGGGGCGCGTGGCTATGGCTACACCTTC.

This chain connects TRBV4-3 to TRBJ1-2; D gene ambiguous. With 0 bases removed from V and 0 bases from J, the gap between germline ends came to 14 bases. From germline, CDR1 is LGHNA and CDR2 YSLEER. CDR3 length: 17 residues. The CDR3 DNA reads TGCGCCAGCAGCCAAGACCTTCTCGAAGGCGCTAACTATGGCTACACCTTC. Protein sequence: CASSQDLLEGANYGYTF.

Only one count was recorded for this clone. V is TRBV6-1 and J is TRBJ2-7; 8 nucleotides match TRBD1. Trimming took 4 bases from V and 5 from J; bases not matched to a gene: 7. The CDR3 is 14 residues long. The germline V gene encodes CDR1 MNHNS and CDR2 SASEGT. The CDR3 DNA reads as TGTGCCAGCAGTGCACAGGACAGGGTCAACGAGCAGTACTTC. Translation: CASSAQDRVNEQYF.

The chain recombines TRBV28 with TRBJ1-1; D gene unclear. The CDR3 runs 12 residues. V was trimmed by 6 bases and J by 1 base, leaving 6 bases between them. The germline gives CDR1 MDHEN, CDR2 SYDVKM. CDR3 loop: CASSGRNTEAFF. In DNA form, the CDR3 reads TGTGCCAGCAGCGGACGGAACACTGAAGCTTTCTTT. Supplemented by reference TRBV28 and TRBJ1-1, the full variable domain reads DVKVTQSSRYLVKRTGEKVFLECVQDMDHENMFWYRQDPGLGLRLIYFSYDVKMKEKGDIPEGYSVSREKKERFSLILESASTNQTSMYLCASSGRNTEAFFGQGTRLTVV.

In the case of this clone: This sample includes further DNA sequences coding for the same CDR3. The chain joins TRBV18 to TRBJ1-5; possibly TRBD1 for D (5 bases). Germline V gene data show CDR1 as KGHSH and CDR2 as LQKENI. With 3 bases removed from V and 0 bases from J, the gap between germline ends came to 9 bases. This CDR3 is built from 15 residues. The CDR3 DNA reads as TGTGCCAGCTCACCGGGGCCATATAGCAATCAGCCCCAGCATTTT. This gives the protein CASSPGPYSNQPQHF.

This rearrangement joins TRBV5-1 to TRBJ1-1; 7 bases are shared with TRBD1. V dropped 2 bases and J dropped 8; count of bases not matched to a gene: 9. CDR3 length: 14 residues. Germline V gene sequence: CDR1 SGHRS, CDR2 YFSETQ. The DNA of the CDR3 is TGCGCCAGCAGCTTTCAAACAGGGGCGACCGAAGCTTTCTTT. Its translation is CASSFQTGATEAFF.

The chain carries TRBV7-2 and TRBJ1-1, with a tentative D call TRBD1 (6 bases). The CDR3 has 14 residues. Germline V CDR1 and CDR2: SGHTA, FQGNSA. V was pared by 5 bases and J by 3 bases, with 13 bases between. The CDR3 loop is CASSPPGADTEAFF. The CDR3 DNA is TGTGCCAGCAGCCCCCCGGGGGCAGACACTGAAGCTTTCTTT. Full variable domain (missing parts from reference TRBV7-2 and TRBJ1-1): GAGVSQSPSNKVTEKGKDVELRCDPISGHTALYWYRQSLGQGLEFLIYFQGNSAPDKSGLPSDRFSAERTGGSVSTLTIQRTQQEDSAVYLCASSPPGADTEAFFGQGTRLTVV.

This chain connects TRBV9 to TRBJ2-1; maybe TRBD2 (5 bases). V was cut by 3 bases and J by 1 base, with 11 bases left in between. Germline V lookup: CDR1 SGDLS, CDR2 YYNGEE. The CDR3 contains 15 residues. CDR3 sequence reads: CASSESGLSYNEQFF. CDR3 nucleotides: TGTGCCAGCAGCGAAAGCGGACTTTCCTACAATGAGCAGTTCTTC.

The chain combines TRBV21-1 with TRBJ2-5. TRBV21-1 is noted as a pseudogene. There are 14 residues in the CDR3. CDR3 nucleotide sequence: TGTGCCAGCACCCTTCAGCTGGTAGGGGAGACCCAGTACTTC. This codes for CASTLQLVGETQYF.

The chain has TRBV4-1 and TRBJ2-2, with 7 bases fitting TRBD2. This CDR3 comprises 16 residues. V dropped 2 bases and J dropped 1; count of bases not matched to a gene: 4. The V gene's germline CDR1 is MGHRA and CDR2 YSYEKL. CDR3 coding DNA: TGCGCCAGCAGCCAAAGGGCGGGGGAGAACACCGGGGAGCTGTTTTTT. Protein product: CASSQRAGENTGELFF.

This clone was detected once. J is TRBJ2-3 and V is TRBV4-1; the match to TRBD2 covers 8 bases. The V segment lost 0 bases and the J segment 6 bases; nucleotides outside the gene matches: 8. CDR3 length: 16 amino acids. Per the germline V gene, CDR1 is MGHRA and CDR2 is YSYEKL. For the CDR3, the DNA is TGCGCCAGCAGCCAAGAGTGGGCGGGAGGAAGGGATACGCAGTATTTT. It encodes CASSQEWAGGRDTQYF.

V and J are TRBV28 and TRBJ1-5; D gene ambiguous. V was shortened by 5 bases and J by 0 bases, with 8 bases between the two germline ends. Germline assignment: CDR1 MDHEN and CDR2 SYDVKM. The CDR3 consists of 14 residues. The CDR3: CASSPPFSNQPQHF. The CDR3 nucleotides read TGTGCCAGCAGTCCCCCATTTAGCAATCAGCCCCAGCATTTT.

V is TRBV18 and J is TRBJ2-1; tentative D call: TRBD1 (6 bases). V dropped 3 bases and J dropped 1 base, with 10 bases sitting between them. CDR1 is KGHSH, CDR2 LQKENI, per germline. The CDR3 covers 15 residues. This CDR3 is CASSPLRGSYNEQFF. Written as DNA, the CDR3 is TGTGCCAGCTCACCCCTCAGGGGTTCCTACAATGAGCAGTTCTTC.

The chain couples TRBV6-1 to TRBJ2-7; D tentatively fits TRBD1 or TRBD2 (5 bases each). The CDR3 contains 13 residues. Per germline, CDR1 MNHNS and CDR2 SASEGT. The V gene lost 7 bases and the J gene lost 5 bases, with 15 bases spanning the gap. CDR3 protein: CASTEVGGDEQYF. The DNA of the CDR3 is TGTGCCAGCACCGAAGTTGGGGGAGACGAGCAGTACTTC.

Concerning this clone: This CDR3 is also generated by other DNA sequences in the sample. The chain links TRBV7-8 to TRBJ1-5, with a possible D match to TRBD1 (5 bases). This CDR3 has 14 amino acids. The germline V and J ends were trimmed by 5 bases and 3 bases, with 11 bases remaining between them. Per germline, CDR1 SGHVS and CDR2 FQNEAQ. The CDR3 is CASSPGTFNQPQHF. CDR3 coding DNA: TGTGCCAGCAGCCCTGGGACCTTCAATCAGCCCCAGCATTTT.

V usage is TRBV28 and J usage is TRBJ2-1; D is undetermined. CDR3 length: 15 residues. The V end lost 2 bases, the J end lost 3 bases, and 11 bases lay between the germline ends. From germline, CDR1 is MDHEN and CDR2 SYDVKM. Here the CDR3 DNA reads TGTGCCAGCAGTTTACCCCGGGCAGGCTACAATGAGCAGTTCTTC. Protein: CASSLPRAGYNEQFF. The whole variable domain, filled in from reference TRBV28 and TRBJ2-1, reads DVKVTQSSRYLVKRTGEKVFLECVQDMDHENMFWYRQDPGLGLRLIYFSYDVKMKEKGDIPEGYSVSREKKERFSLILESASTNQTSMYLCASSLPRAGYNEQFFGPGTRLTVL.

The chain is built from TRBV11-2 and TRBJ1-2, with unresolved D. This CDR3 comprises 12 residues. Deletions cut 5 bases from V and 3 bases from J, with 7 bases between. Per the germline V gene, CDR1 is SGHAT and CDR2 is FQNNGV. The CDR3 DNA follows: TGTGCCAGCAGCACGCGAGACTATGGCTACACCTTC. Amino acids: CASSTRDYGYTF.

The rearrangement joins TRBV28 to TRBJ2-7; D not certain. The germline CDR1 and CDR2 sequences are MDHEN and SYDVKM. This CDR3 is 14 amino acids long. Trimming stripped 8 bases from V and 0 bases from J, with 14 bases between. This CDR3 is CASGALQNSYEQYF. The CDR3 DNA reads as TGTGCCAGCGGCGCCTTGCAGAACTCCTACGAGCAGTACTTC.

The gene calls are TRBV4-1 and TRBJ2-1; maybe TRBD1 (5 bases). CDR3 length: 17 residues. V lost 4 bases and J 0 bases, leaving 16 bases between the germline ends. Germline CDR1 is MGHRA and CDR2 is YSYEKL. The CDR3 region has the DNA TGCGCCAGCAGCCTCCCACCTAGGGGAAGCTCCTACAATGAGCAGTTCTTC. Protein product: CASSLPPRGSSYNEQFF.

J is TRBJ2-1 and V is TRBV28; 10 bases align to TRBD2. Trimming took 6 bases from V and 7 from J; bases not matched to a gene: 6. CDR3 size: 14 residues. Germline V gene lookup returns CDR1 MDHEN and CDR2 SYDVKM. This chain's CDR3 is CASRTGAGGNEQFF. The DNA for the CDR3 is TGTGCCAGCAGAACCGGAGCGGGAGGGAATGAGCAGTTCTTC.

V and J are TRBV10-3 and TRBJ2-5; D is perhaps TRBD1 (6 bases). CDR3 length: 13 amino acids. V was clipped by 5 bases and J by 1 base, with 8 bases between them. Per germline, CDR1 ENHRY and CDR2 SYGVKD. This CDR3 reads CAISPGAQETQYF. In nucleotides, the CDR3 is TGTGCCATCAGTCCAGGGGCCCAAGAGACCCAGTACTTC.

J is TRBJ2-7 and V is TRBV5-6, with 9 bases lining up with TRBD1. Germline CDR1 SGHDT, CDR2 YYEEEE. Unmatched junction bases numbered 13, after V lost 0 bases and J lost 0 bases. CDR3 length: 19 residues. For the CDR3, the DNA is TGTGCCAGCAGCTTGGTGAGGTCGGACAGGGGTCTTCGCTCCTACGAGCAGTACTTC. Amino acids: CASSLVRSDRGLRSYEQYF.

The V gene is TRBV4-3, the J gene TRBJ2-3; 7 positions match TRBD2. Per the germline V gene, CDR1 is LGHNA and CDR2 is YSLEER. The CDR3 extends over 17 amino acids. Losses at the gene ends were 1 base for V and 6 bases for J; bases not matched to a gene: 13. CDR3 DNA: TGCGCCAGCAGCCAAGGTTGGGGGAGGGCCTCCGGGGATACGCAGTATTTT. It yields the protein CASSQGWGRASGDTQYF.

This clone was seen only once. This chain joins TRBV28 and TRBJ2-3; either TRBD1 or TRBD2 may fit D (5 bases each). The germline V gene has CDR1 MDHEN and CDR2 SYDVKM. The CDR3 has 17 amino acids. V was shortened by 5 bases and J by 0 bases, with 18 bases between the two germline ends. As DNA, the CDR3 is TGTGCCAGCAGTGAATCGGACTGGGACCTAAGCACAGATACGCAGTATTTT. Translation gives CASSESDWDLSTDTQYF.

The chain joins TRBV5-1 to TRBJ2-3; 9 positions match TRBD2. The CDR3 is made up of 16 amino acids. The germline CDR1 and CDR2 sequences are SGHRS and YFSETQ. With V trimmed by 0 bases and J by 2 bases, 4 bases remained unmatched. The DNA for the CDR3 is TGCGCCAGCAGCTTGGGGACTAGCGCCACCACAGATACGCAGTATTTT. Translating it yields CASSLGTSATTDTQYF.

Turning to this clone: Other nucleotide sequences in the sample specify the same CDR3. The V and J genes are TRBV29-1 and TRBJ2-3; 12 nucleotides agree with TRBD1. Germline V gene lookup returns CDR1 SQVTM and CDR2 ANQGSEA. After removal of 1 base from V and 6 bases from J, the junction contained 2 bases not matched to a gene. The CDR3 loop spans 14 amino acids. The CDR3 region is CSVEGGQGADTQYF. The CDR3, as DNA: TGCAGCGTTGAAGGGGGACAGGGGGCGGATACGCAGTATTTT.

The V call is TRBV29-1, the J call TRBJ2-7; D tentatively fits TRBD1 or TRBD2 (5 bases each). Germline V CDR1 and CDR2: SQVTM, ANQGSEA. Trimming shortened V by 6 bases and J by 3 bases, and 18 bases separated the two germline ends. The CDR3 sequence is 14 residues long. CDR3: CSVRPWDDYYEQYF. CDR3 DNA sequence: TGCAGCGTCCGCCCCTGGGACGACTACTACGAGCAGTACTTC.

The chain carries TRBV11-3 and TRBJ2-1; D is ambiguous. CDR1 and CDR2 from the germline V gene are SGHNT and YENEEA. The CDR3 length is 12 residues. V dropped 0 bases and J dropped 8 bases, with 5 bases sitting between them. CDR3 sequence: CASSLDGYEQFF. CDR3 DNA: TGTGCCAGCAGCTTAGACGGGTATGAGCAGTTCTTC.